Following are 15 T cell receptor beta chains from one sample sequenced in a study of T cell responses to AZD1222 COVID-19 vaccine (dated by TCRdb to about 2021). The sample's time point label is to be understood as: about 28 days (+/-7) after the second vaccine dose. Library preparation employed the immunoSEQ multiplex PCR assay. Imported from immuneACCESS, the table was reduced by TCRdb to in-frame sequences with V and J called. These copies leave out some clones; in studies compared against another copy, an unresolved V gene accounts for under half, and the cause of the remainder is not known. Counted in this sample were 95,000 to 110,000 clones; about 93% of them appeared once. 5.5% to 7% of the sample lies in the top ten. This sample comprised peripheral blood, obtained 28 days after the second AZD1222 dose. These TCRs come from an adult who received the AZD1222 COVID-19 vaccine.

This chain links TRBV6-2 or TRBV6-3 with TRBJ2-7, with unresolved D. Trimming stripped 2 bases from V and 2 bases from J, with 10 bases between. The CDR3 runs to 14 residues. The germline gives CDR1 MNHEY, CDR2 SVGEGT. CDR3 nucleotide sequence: TGTGCCAGCAGTTACCCGACACTTACCTACGAGCAGTACTTC. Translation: CASSYPTLTYEQYF.

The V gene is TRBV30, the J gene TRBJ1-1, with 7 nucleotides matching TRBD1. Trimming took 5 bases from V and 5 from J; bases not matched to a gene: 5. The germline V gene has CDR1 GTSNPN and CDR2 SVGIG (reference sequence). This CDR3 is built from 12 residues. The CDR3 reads CAWSQGRTEAFF. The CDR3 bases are TGTGCCTGGTCACAGGGGCGAACTGAAGCTTTCTTT.

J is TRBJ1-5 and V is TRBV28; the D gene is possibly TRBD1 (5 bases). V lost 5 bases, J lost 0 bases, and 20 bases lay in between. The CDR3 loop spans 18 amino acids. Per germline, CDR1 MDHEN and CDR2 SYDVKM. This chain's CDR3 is CASSTTVQGGYSNQPQHF. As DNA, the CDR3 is TGTGCCAGCAGTACCACTGTTCAGGGCGGGTATAGCAATCAGCCCCAGCATTTT.

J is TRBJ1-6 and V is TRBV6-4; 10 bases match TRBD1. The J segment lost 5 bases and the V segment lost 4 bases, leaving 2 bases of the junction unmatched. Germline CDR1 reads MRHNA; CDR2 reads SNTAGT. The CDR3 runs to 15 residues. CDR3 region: CASSGTGGNNSPLHF. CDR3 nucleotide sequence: TGTGCCAGCAGTGGGACAGGGGGAAATAATTCACCCCTCCACTTT.

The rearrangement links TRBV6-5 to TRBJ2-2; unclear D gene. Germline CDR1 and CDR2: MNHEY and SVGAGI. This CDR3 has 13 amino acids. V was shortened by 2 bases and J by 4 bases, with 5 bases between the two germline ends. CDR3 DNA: TGTGCCAGCAGTTACGGGCCCACCGGGGAGCTGTTTTTT. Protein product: CASSYGPTGELFF.

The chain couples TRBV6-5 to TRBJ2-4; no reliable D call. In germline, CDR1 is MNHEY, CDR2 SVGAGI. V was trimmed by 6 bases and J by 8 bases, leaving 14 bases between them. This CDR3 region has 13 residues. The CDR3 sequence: CASRPGSGHIQYF. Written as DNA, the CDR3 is TGTGCCAGCAGACCCGGCTCGGGTCACATTCAGTACTTC.

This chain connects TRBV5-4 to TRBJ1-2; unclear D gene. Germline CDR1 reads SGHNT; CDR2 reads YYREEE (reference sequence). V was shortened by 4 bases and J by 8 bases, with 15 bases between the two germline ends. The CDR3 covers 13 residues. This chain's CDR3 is CASSPLPWEGYTF. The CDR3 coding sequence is TGTGCCAGCAGCCCCTTACCCTGGGAAGGCTACACCTTC.

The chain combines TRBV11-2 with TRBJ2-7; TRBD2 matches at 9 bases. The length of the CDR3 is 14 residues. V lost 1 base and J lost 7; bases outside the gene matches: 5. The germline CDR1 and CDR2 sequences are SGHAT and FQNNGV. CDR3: CASSLVAGVGEQYF. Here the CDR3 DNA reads TGTGCCAGCAGCTTAGTAGCGGGAGTAGGAGAGCAGTACTTC.

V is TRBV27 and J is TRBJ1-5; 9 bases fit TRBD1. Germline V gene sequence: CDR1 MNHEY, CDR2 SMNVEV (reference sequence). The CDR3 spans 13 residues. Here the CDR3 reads CASGQGSNQPQHF. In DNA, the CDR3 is TGTGCTAGCGGACAGGGGAGCAATCAGCCCCAGCATTTT.

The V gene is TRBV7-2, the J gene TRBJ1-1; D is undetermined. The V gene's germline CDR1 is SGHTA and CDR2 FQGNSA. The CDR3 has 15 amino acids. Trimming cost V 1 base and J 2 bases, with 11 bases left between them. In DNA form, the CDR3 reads TGTGCCAGCAGCTTAGAGGGAGGGCTTAACACTGAAGCTTTCTTT. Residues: CASSLEGGLNTEAFF.

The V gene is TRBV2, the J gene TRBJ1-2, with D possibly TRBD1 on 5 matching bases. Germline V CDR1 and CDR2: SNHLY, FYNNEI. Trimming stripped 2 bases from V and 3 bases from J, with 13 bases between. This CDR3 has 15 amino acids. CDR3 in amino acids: CASSERQKQDYGYTF. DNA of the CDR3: TGTGCCAGCAGTGAACGGCAGAAACAGGACTATGGCTACACCTTC. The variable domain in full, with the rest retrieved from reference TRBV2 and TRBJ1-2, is EPEVTQTPSHQVTQMGQEVILRCVPISNHLYFYWYRQILGQKVEFLVSFYNNEISEKSEIFDDQFSVERPDGSNFTLKIRSTKLEDSAMYFCASSERQKQDYGYTFGSGTRLTVV.

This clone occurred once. The CDR3 DNA reads TGTGCCAGTAGTATGAACAGGGGGCGGACGCAGCCCCAGCATTTT. Its protein product is CASSMNRGRTQPQHF. J is TRBJ1-5 and V is TRBV19; TRBD1 matches 9 bases. The germline CDR1 and CDR2 sequences are LNHDA and SQIVND (reference sequence). V was pared by 3 bases and J by 7 bases, with 7 bases of the junction left unmatched. The CDR3 spans 15 residues. Drawing the rest from reference TRBV19 and TRBJ1-5, the complete variable domain is DGGITQSPKYLFRKEGQNVTLSCEQNLNHDAMYWYRQDPGQGLRLIYYSQIVNDFQKGDIAEGYSVSREKKESFPLTVTSAQKNPTAFYLCASSMNRGRTQPQHFGDGTRLSIL.

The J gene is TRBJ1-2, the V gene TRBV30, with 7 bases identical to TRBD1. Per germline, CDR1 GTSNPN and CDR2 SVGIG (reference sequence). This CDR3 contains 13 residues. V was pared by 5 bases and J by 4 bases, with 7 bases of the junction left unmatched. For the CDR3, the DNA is TGTGCCTGGGCCGGGACAGCAGGCTATGGCTACACCTTC. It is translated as CAWAGTAGYGYTF.

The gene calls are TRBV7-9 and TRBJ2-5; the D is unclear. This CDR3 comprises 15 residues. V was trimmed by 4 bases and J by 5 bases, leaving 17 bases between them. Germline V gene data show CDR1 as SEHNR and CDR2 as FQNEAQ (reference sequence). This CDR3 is CASSSRAEFQETQYF. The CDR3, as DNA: TGTGCCAGCAGCTCACGGGCAGAATTCCAGGAGACCCAGTACTTC.

The CDR3 sequence is CASSLAGHLYNEQFF. CDR3 bases: TGTGCCAGCAGCTTAGCGGGACACCTATACAATGAGCAGTTCTTC. The chain uses TRBV13 and TRBJ2-1; the D gene is possibly TRBD1 (6 bases). Germline CDR1 and CDR2: PRHDT and FYEKMQ (reference sequence). The CDR3 runs 15 residues. The V and J ends lost 1 base and 4 bases respectively, with 11 bases between them. The full variable domain, its missing parts supplied by reference TRBV13 and TRBJ2-1, is AAGVIQSPRHLIKEKRETATLKCYPIPRHDTVYWYQQGPGQDPQFLISFYEKMQSDKGSIPDRFSAQQFSDYHSELNMSSLELGDSALYFCASSLAGHLYNEQFFGPGTRLTVL.